This T cell receptor beta chain was profiled in a study of OX40 agonist ivuxolimab in advanced cancers. The CDR3 has 18 residues. The V end was cut by 2 bases, the J end by 5 bases, with 24 bases between. Germline CDR1 reads MNHEY; CDR2 reads SMNVEV (reference sequence). Study outcomes and limitations: CD4+ T cells averaged fewer expanded clones than CD8+ T cells.

A note on this clone: Its antigen is undetermined.

Generated by immunoSEQ multiplex PCR, the TCRdb table keeps only in-frame clones and is missing some. Of roughly 60,000 clones in the sample, 85% to 90% are singletons; the top ten hold approximately 0.8%. Sequencing was performed on CD4+ or CD8+ T cells sorted from blood, taken in a trial of the OX40 agonist ivuxolimab. This TCR was sampled from an adult with an advanced solid tumor such as melanoma, head and neck, liver or kidney cancer. This chain joins TRBV27 and TRBJ2-5; D is perhaps TRBD2 (5 bases). The CDR3 DNA follows: TGTGCCAGCAGTTTAACCCGGAGGCGAGGAGTCGGTTCGGAGACCCAGTACTTC. Protein sequence: CASSLTRRRGVGSETQYF.